This is a list of T cell receptor beta chains from one sample in a study of PD-1 blockade in classical Hodgkin lymphoma. Sequencing used immunoSEQ multiplex PCR; TCRdb keeps in-frame clones, though not all of them. The sample carries tens of thousands of clones, around 86% recorded once. The sample was peripheral blood mononuclear cells (PBMCs), taken at baseline. The origin of the receptors is a human donor with classical Hodgkin lymphoma. Both conserved end residues are part of each CDR3. Each record gives: V gene, D gene, clone size, J gene, CDR3 protein, CDR3 DNA. The D gene is left open where the match is weak. Expanded clones get a size class; other rows say once, few or many, or leave the size out.

TRBV7-8	-	once	TRBJ1-1	CASSLGPGGTEAFF	TGTGCCAGCAGCCTGGGGCCCGGGGGGACTGAAGCTTTCTTT
TRBV6-1	-	-	TRBJ2-5	CASRQGLLAETQYF	TGTGCCAGCAGGCAGGGTCTTTTAGCGGAGACCCAGTACTTC
TRBV5-1	TRBD1	-	TRBJ1-6	CASSLQGPPGSPLHF	TGCGCCAGCAGCTTACAGGGGCCTCCCGGTTCACCCCTCCACTTT
TRBV7-8	TRBD2	-	TRBJ2-3	CASSLGGSGTDTQYF	TGTGCCAGCAGTCTGGGGGGGTCCGGGACAGATACGCAGTATTTT
TRBV7-9	-	-	TRBJ1-2	CASSLDSEGYTF	TGTGCCAGCAGCCTAGATAGCGAGGGCTACACCTTC
TRBV6-6	-	-	TRBJ2-2	CASSYPWGASTGELFF	TGTGCCAGCAGTTACCCGTGGGGGGCTAGCACCGGGGAGCTGTTTTTT
TRBV4-1	-	few	TRBJ1-1	CASSQHSGTANQAFF	TGCGCCAGCAGCCAGCACTCGGGGACTGCTAACCAAGCTTTCTTT
TRBV7-9	-	-	TRBJ2-1	CASSLKYSTYNEQFF	TGTGCCAGCAGCTTAAAATACTCCACCTACAATGAGCAGTTCTTC
TRBV7-9	-	few	TRBJ2-7	CASSAQSYEQYF	TGTGCCAGCAGCGCCCAGTCCTACGAGCAGTACTTC
TRBV12-5	TRBD1	few	TRBJ1-5	CASGKSGGGQPQHF	TGTGCTAGTGGAAAATCAGGGGGCGGACAGCCCCAGCATTTT
TRBV12-5	-	-	TRBJ2-2	CASGLWVDTGELFF	TGTGCTAGTGGTTTGTGGGTGGACACCGGGGAGCTGTTTTTT
TRBV30	-	-	TRBJ1-2	CAWRQAPNYGYTF	TGTGCCTGGCGGCAAGCGCCGAACTATGGCTACACCTTC
TRBV5-1	-	-	TRBJ2-1	CASSPSDPNYNEQFF	TGCGCCAGCAGCCCCTCAGACCCGAACTACAATGAGCAGTTCTTC
TRBV11-1	TRBD1	-	TRBJ2-5	CASSQGTGRLETQYF	TGTGCCAGCAGCCAAGGGACAGGGAGGCTAGAGACCCAGTACTTC
TRBV11-3	-	-	TRBJ2-2	CASSLAVAGELFF	TGTGCCAGCAGCTTGGCAGTAGCCGGGGAGCTGTTTTTT
TRBV7-3	-	-	TRBJ2-2	CASSLGHSNTGELFF	TGTGCCAGCAGCCTGGGACATTCGAACACCGGGGAGCTGTTTTTT
TRBV10-2	TRBD2	few	TRBJ2-1	CASVRLGGGSSNEQFF	TGCGCCAGCGTACGGTTAGGCGGGGGGAGTTCAAATGAGCAGTTCTTC
TRBV14	-	-	TRBJ2-1	CASSQVEGLEQFF	TGTGCCAGCAGCCAAGTGGAGGGGTTGGAGCAGTTCTTC